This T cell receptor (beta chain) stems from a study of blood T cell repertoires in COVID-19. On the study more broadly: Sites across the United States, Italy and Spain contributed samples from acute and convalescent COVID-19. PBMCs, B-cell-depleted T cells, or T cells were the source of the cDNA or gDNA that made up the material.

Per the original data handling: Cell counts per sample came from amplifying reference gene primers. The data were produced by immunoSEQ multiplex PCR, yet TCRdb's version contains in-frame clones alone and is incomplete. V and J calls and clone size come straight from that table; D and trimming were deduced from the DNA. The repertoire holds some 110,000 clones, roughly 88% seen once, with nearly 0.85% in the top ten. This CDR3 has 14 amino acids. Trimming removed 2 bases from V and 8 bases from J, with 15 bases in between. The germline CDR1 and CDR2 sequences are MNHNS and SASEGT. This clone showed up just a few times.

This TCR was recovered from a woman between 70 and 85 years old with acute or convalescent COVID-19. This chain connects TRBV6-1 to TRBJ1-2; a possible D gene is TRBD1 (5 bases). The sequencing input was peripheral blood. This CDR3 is CASSEFKGLEGYTF. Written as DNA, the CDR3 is TGTGCCAGCAGTGAATTTAAGGGGCTCGAGGGCTACACCTTC.